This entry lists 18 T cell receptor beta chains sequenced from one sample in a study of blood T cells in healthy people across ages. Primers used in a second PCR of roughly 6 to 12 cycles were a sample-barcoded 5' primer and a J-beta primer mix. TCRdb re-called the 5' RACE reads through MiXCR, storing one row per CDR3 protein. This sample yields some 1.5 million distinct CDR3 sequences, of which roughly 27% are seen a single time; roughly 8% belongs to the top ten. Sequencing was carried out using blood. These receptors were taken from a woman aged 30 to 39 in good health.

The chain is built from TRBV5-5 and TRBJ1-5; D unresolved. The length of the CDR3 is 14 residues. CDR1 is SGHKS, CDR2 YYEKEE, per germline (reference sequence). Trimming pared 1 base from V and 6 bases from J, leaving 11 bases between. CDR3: CASSLSWVGQPQHF. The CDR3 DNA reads TGTGCCAGCAGCTTGTCGTGGGTTGGTCAGCCCCAGCATTTT.

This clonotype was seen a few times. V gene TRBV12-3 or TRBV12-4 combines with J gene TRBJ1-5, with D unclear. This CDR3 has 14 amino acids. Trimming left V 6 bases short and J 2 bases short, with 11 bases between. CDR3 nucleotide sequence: TGTGCCAGCAGGTTGGGAAGCGGCAATCAGCCCCAGCATTTT. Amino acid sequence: CASRLGSGNQPQHF.

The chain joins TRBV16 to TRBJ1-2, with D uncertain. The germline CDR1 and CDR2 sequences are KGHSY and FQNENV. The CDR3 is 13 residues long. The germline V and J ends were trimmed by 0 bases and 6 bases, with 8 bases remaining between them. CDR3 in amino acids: CASSQSPGDGYTF. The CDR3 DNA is TGTGCCAGCAGCCAATCCCCCGGGGATGGCTACACCTTC.

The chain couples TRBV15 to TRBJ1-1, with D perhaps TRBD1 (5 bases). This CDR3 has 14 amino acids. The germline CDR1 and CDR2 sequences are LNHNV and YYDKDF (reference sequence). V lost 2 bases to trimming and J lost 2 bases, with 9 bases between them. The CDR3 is CATSRLRGNTEAFF. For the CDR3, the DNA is TGTGCCACCAGCAGATTGAGGGGAAACACTGAAGCTTTCTTT.

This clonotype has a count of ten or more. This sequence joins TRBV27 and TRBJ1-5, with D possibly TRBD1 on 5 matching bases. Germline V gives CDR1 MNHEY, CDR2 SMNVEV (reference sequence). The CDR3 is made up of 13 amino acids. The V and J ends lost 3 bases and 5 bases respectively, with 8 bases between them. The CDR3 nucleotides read TGTGCCAGCAGTTTTAGGGGCGATCAGCCCCAGCATTTT. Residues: CASSFRGDQPQHF.

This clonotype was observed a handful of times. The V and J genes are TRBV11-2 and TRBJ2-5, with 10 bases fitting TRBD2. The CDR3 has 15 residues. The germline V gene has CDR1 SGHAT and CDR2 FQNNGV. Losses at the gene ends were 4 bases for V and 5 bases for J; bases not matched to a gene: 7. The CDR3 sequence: CASSYSSGGTETQYF. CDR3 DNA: TGTGCCAGCAGCTACTCTAGCGGGGGCACGGAGACCCAGTACTTC. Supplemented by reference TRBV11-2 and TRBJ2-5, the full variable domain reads EAGVAQSPRYKIIEKRQSVAFWCNPISGHATLYWYQQILGQGPKLLIQFQNNGVVDDSQLPKDRFSAERLKGVDSTLKIQPAKLEDSAVYLCASSYSSGGTETQYFGPGTRLLVL.

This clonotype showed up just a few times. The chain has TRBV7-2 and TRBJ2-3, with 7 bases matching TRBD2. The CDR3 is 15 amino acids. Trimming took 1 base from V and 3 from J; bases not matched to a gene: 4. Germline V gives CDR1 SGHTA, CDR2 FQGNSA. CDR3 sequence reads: CASSLELARTDTQYF. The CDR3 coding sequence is TGTGCCAGCAGCTTAGAACTAGCGAGAACAGATACGCAGTATTTT.

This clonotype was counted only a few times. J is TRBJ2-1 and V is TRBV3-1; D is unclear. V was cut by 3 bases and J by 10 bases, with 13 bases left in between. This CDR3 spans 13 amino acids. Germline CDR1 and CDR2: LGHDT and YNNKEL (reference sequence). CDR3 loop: CASSQRGRLEQFF. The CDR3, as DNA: TGTGCCAGCAGCCAGAGAGGACGTTTAGAGCAGTTCTTC.

This CDR3 reads CASSSEGVGNEQFF. In DNA form, the CDR3 reads TGTGCCAGCAGTTCGGAGGGAGTAGGGAATGAGCAGTTCTTC. The chain recombines TRBV7-9 with TRBJ2-1; D might be TRBD2 (6 bases). Trimming left V 6 bases short and J 7 bases short, with 16 bases between. Germline-derived CDR1 and CDR2 are SEHNR and FQNEAQ (reference sequence). The CDR3 runs to 14 residues.

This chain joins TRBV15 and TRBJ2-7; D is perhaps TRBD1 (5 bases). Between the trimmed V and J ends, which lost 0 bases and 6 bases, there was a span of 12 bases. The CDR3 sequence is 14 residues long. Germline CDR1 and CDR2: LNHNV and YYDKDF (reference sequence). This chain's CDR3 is CATSRDELGREQYF. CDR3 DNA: TGTGCCACCAGCAGAGATGAACTGGGGCGCGAGCAGTACTTC.

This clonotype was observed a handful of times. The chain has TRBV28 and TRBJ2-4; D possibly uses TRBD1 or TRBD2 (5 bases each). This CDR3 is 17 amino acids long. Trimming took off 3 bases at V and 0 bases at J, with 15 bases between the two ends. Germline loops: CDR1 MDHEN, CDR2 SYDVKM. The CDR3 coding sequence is TGTGCCAGCAGTTTGACGGCAGGGACCCTAGCCAAAAACATTCAGTACTTC. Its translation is CASSLTAGTLAKNIQYF.

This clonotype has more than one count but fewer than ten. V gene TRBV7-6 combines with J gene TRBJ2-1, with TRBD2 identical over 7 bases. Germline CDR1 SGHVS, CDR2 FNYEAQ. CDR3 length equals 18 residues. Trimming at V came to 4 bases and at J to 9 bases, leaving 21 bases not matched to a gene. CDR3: CASSSGRGSRNGGSEQFF. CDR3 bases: TGTGCCAGCAGCTCGGGGCGGGGGTCCAGGAACGGGGGGAGTGAGCAGTTCTTC.

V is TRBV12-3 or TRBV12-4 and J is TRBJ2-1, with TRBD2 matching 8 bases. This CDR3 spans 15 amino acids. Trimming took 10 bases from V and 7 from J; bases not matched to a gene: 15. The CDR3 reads CAISSDREGLNEQFF. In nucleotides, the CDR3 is TGTGCCATCTCATCTGACCGGGAGGGGTTGAATGAGCAGTTCTTC.

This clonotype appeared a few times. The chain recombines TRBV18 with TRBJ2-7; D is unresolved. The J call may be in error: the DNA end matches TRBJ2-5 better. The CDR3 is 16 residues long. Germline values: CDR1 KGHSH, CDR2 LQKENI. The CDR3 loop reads CASSPLRADGEETQYF. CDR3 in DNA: TGTGCCAGCTCACCACTCCGGGCGGATGGGGAAGAGACCCAGTACTTC.

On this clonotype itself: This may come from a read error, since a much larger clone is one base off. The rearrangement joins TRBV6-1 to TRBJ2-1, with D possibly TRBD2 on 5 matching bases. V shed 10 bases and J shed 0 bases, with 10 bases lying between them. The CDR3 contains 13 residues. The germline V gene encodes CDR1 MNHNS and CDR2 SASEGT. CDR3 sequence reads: CANIRDSYNEQFF. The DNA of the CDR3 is TGTGCCAACATCCGGGACTCCTACAATGAGCAGTTCTTC.

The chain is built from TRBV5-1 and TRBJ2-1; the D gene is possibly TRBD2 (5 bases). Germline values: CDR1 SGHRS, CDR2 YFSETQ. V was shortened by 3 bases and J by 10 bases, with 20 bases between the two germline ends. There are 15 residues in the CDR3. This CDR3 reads CASSSLAKSDQEQFF. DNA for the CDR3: TGCGCCAGCAGCTCTTTAGCGAAATCTGACCAAGAGCAGTTCTTC.

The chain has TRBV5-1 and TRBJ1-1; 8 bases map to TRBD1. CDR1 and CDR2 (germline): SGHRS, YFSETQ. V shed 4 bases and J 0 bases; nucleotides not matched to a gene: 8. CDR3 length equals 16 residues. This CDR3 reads CASSQAPQGVNTEAFF. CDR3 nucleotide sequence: TGCGCCAGCAGCCAAGCTCCACAGGGGGTGAACACTGAAGCTTTCTTT.

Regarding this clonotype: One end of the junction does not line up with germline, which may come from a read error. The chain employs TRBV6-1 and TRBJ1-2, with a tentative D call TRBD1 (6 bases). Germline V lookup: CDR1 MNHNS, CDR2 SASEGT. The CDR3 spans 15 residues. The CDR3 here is CASSGRRGAGYGHTF. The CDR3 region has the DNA TGTGCCAGCAGCGGTCGAAGGGGGGCGGGCTATGGCCACACCTTC.